Listed below are T cell receptor beta chains from one sample, sequenced in a study of blood T cell repertoires in COVID-19. Method: immunoSEQ multiplex PCR; TCRdb's copy keeps in-frame clones and lacks some. Counted here are about 70,000 clones, around 87% occurring once; the ten biggest clones make up 3.9%. The sample was peripheral blood. The receptors originated from a man between 65 and 85 years old with active COVID-19. CDR3s include the opening cysteine and the closing phenylalanine or tryptophan.

TRBJ2-2 TRBV14 CASSQSSGSNTGELFF
TRBJ2-1 TRBV3-1/TRBV3-2 CASSQAPGESGQFF
TRBJ2-1 TRBV21-1 CASSNGGFYNEQFF
TRBJ2-1 TRBV14 CASSQLPRGAGVRNEQFF
TRBJ1-5 TRBV28 CASSTTGGRGNQPQHF
TRBJ2-1 TRBV28 CASSPWRGPYNEQFF
TRBJ2-7 TRBV25-1 CASRGTGPPYEQYF
TRBJ2-3 TRBV18 CASSPFRLAGVADTQYF
TRBJ2-7 TRBV2 CASSAGQGGYEQYF
TRBJ2-1 TRBV28 CASLHGLAVHEQFF
TRBJ2-5 TRBV10-1 CASIERPREETQYF
TRBJ2-1 TRBV5-1 CASSFSSGYNEQFF
TRBJ1-5 TRBV7-2 CASSQQGATTRQPQHF
TRBJ2-5 TRBV11-3 CASSLSETQYF
TRBJ2-1 TRBV7-2 CASSLAPGGVRGEQFF
TRBJ2-1 TRBV16 CASSQSGAGEQFF
TRBJ2-1 TRBV6-4 CASSSTHSLSSYNEQFF
TRBJ2-7 TRBV10-3 CAISESEAPYEQYF
TRBJ1-5 TRBV11-2 CASSLAAHNQPQHF
TRBJ2-3 TRBV5-1 CASSLAGRGTDTQYF
TRBJ1-2 TRBV4-3 CASSLAGRAYGYTF
TRBJ2-7 TRBV11-3 CASGAWGGPYEQYF
TRBJ1-4 TRBV7-2 CASSLGGQGRNEKLFF
TRBJ2-5 TRBV5-1 CASSSGHQQETQYF
TRBJ2-7 TRBV9 CASSETGTGYEQYF
TRBJ1-1 TRBV7-3 CASSRQPRGEAFF
TRBJ2-1 TRBV10-3 CAISGVGSSYNEQFF
TRBJ1-2 TRBV5-6 CASSSPQGLRGYTF
TRBJ1-1 TRBV10-3 CAIRDTGDGTEAFF
TRBJ1-5 TRBV4-1 CASSLGQSNQPQHF
TRBJ2-7 TRBV28 CASSFFSGGILSGRRGEQYF
TRBJ2-1 TRBV19 CASSETIAGGPVNEQFF
TRBJ2-3 TRBV9 CASSVRGDPPDTQYF